This TCR beta chain was observed in a study of T-cell reconstitution after alpha-beta-depleted transplantation in children. Findings of the study overall: Where some patients showed high TCRbeta diversity at day 60, it came from recipient T cells and thymic progenitors that had survived. About two months after transplant, alpha-beta T cells reportedly came from several hundred expanded graft clones.

Germline assignment: CDR1 MDHEN and CDR2 SYDVKM. This CDR3 is 11 amino acids long. Trimming left V 2 bases short and J 7 bases short, with 5 bases between. This clonotype showed up just a few times. Its antigen is as yet unknown. Unique molecular identifiers were built into the TCRbeta library. TCRdb re-called the PCR reads through MiXCR, storing one row per CDR3 protein. The table has hundreds of thousands of distinct CDR3 sequences, roughly 15% seen once. The rearrangement joins TRBV28 to TRBJ2-5; unclear D gene. This TCR was recovered from a male patient aged 2 to 10 who had a stem cell transplant for acute lymphoblastic leukemia, so the T cells may come from the graft donor. This specimen consisted of PBMCs, mostly from graft donor cells, obtained 360 days after TCRalphabeta/CD19-depleted stem cell transplant. In DNA form, the CDR3 reads TGTGCCAGCAGTTTACCTGGGACCCAGTACTTC. It yields the protein CASSLPGTQYF.